Listed below are T cell receptor beta chains from one sample, sequenced in a study of T cells in Graves' hyperthyroidism and ophthalmopathy. TCRdb re-called the multiplex PCR reads through MiXCR, storing one row per CDR3 protein. The profile shows 380,000 or so distinct CDR3 sequences, approximately 15% of them singletons. Sequences were obtained from blood. The receptors come from a man aged 25-45 years with Graves' hyperthyroidism that later progressed to Graves' ophthalmopathy. Each CDR3 is given with its conserved first and last residue.

>TRBV29-1|TRBJ1-2
CSVKLTQNYGYTF
>TRBV5-1|TRBJ1-2
CASSYGQNYGYTF
>TRBV20-1|TRBJ2-5
CSAIVFGGASGETQYF
>TRBV2|TRBJ2-5
CASRLAGWETQYF
>TRBV2|TRBJ2-3
CASSEGRPTDTQYF
>TRBV11-2|TRBJ2-5
CASSLFQETQYF
>TRBV4-1|TRBJ1-4
CASSRPNEKLFF
>TRBV5-1|TRBJ1-4
CASSWQGPNEKLFF
>TRBV28|TRBJ2-4
CASSSGGGGSGNIQYF
>TRBV11-3|TRBJ1-1
CASSPGEVDDNTEAFF
>TRBV9|TRBJ2-3
CASSVEGQRPQYF
>TRBV19|TRBJ1-2
CASRKSPGQRYGYTF
>TRBV28|TRBJ1-4
CASSLGGSTATNEKLFF
>TRBV6-1|TRBJ2-1
CASSEGGVINEQFF
>TRBV6-2/TRBV6-3|TRBJ1-1
CASSNPARNTEAFF
>TRBV12-3/TRBV12-4|TRBJ2-1
CASTTPGLDSRNEQFF
>TRBV6-1|TRBJ1-3
CASSLDRRNTIYF
>TRBV5-1|TRBJ1-1
CASSSMGVNTEAVF
>TRBV20-1|TRBJ2-2
CSASSSLTGELFF
>TRBV13|TRBJ1-6
CASSLGGARNSPLHF
>TRBV5-1|TRBJ1-1
CASSFEQGPNTEAFF
>TRBV2|TRBJ1-2
CASTPRQVRGGYTF
>TRBV5-6|TRBJ1-1
CASSWAGIRNTEAFF
>TRBV5-1|TRBJ2-1
CASRIQGEYYNEQFF
>TRBV28|TRBJ2-7
CASSFLASEYYEQYF
>TRBV4-1|TRBJ1-2
CASSQGILYGYTF
>TRBV9|TRBJ1-1
CASSEQGLNTEAFF
>TRBV5-1|TRBJ2-7
CASRRREGTYEQYF
>TRBV5-1|TRBJ1-1
CASSYGPELEAFF
>TRBV7-8|TRBJ1-2
CASSGPQGRVANYGYTF
>TRBV15|TRBJ2-1
CATGTDTNYNEQFF
>TRBV7-2|TRBJ1-1
CASSRQGTDTEAFF